This T cell receptor (beta chain) was obtained from a study of OX40 agonist ivuxolimab in advanced cancers. Study overall: A mean age of approximately 64 years, range roughly 20 to 80, was recorded, and roughly 80% were male. Overall study results and limits: Average numbers of expanded clones were greater in CD8+ T cells than in CD4+. Both blood CD4+ and CD8+ T cells showed clonal growth by week 6 at 0.1 to 3.0 mg/kg.

Germline lookup yields CDR1 SNHLY and CDR2 FYNNEI. This CDR3 has 14 amino acids. V was trimmed by 1 base and J by 7 bases, leaving 11 bases between them. As for this clone: Its target is unknown.

The table came from immunoSEQ multiplex PCR; TCRdb's copy has only in-frame clones and leaves some out. The data contain about 58,000 clones, 83% of them singletons. Sampled blood was obtained at baseline, cycle 4 day 1, and cycle 7 day 1. The chain is built from TRBV2 and TRBJ1-5; D gene uncertain. The specimen was CD4+ or CD8+ T cells sorted from blood, collected in a trial of the OX40 agonist ivuxolimab. This receptor was taken from an adult with an advanced solid tumor such as melanoma, head and neck, liver or kidney cancer. The CDR3 nucleotides are TGTGCCAGCAGTGAAGAGGCAGGTCGGCAGCCCCAGCATTTT. Amino acids: CASSEEAGRQPQHF.